Listed below are T cell receptor beta chains from one sample, sequenced in a study of early T cells in non-severe SARS-CoV-2 infection. TCRdb reanalysed the 5' RACE reads using MiXCR and keeps one entry per CDR3 protein. The repertoire holds just under 65,000 distinct CDR3 sequences, with 11% as singletons. Sequenced material: whole blood, taken at baseline. All receptors come from an adult who was a healthcare worker with PCR-confirmed SARS-CoV-2 infection or an uninfected control (not recorded which). Each CDR3 is given with its conserved first and last residue. A D gene is named only where the DNA matches it firmly. Clone size, where shown, is once, few, many, or a class for clones that have expanded.

J gene	clone size	D gene	V gene	CDR3 protein	CDR3 DNA
TRBJ1-1	.	.	TRBV10-2	CASRGILNTEAFF	TGCGCCAGCAGGGGGATCTTGAACACTGAAGCTTTCTTT
TRBJ2-3	few	.	TRBV12-5	CASGLRGTDTQYF	TGTGCTAGTGGTTTACGGGGGACAGATACGCAGTATTTT
TRBJ2-3	many	.	TRBV18	CASSPRGGTDTQYF	TGTGCCAGCTCACCCCGGGGTGGCACAGATACGCAGTATTTT
TRBJ1-5	many	.	TRBV6-6	CASSYRGPQSNQPQHF	TGTGCCAGCAGTTACCGGGGACCACAGAGCAATCAGCCCCAGCATTTT
TRBJ2-1	.	.	TRBV7-9	CASSLSERTNNEQFF	TGTGCCAGCAGCCTTTCGGAGCGGACCAACAATGAGCAGTTCTTC
TRBJ1-2	.	.	TRBV12-3/TRBV12-4	CASSYAGSGGYTF	TGTGCCAGCAGCTATGCAGGTTCCGGAGGCTACACCTTC
TRBJ1-1	.	.	TRBV12-3/TRBV12-4	CASSPQGIGAFF	TGTGCCAGCAGTCCACAGGGAATTGGAGCTTTCTTT
TRBJ2-1	few	TRBD2	TRBV2	CASRATSGGPNEQFF	TGTGCCAGCAGGGCGACTAGCGGGGGCCCCAATGAGCAGTTCTTC
TRBJ2-4	.	.	TRBV14	CASSQDNIQYF	TGTGCCAGCAGCCAGGATAACATTCAGTACTTC
TRBJ2-1	few	TRBD2	TRBV7-8	CASSWGSGGNYNEQFF	TGTGCCAGCAGCTGGGGGAGCGGGGGGAACTACAATGAGCAGTTCTTC